The TCR beta chain under discussion was sequenced for a study of shared clonotypes between healthy human individuals. TCRdb's copy holds only in-frame clones and misses some; the assay was immunoSEQ multiplex PCR. Here the sample spans about 2.1 million clones, 93% being singletons. It was CD45RO-negative cells, positively selected for CCR7, that made up naive CD8 cells, with terminally differentiated effector memory CD45RA+ cells excluded. Adult donors, all healthy and HIV-negative, had no recent acute infections or vaccinations. The CDR3 spans 15 residues. V was pared by 0 bases and J by 3 bases, with 2 bases of the junction left unmatched. CDR1 and CDR2 from the germline V gene are MGHRA and YSYEKL.

The source material was naive CD8+ T cells from PBMCs. The sequence was obtained from a man between 18 and 35 years old in good health. Some clones in this sample may be carry-over from other donors' samples. V and J are TRBV4-1 and TRBJ1-1; 9 bases align to TRBD1. For the CDR3, the DNA is TGCGCCAGCAGCCAAGATACAGGGGGCTACACTGAAGCTTTCTTT. This sequence encodes CASSQDTGGYTEAFF.